This TCR beta chain was obtained from a study of shared clonotypes between healthy human individuals. Only in-frame clones appear in the TCRdb table, and some are missing; sequencing was by immunoSEQ multiplex PCR. Among millions of clones listed, approximately 92% were seen once. The CDR3 runs to 16 residues. V was pared by 3 bases and J by 3 bases, with 6 bases of the junction left unmatched. From germline, CDR1 is MNHNS and CDR2 SASEGT. Source material: naive CD4+ T cells sorted from blood. Subset denoted: CD45RA+ positively selected. The chain employs TRBV6-1 and TRBJ2-4; 9 nucleotides match TRBD2. This sequence originates from a man between 18 and 35 years old in good health. This chain's CDR3 is CASSDPSGDHKNIQYF. The CDR3 DNA reads as TGTGCCAGCAGTGACCCTAGCGGGGACCACAAAAACATTCAGTACTTC.